Following are 28 T cell receptor beta chains from one sample sequenced in a study of cytomegalovirus exposure and HLA in healthy donors. PCR amplification relied on 60 Vbeta primers (plus 13 Jbeta primers). Sequenced by immunoSEQ multiplex PCR; TCRdb stores in-frame clones only, minus some. The profile shows around 160,000 clones, 60% to 80% of them singletons. Specimen: PBMCs. These receptor sequences come from a male donor in good health and CMV-seronegative.

The CDR3 spells CASSARDRGFYNEQFF. The DNA for the CDR3 is TGCGCCAGCAGTGCAAGGGACAGGGGGTTCTACAATGAGCAGTTCTTC. The rearrangement joins TRBV10-2 to TRBJ2-1; 11 nucleotides agree with TRBD1. Unmatched junction bases numbered 5, after V lost 4 bases and J lost 3 bases. Germline V lookup: CDR1 WSHSY, CDR2 SAAADI. The CDR3 loop spans 16 amino acids.

V usage is TRBV2 and J usage is TRBJ2-3, with D possibly being TRBD2 (6 bases). Germline CDR1 is SNHLY and CDR2 is FYNNEI. V gave up 3 bases and J gave up 1 base, with 14 bases separating them. This CDR3 comprises 16 residues. The CDR3 sequence: CASSEVGKRGTDTQYF. The DNA of the CDR3 is TGTGCCAGCAGTGAGGTTGGAAAGCGGGGCACAGATACGCAGTATTTT.

The rearrangement uses TRBV5-5 and TRBJ1-5; the D is unclear. The CDR3 consists of 17 residues. CDR1 is SGHKS and CDR2 is YYEKEE in the germline V gene (reference sequence). With 0 bases removed from V and 1 base from J, the gap between germline ends came to 14 bases. CDR3 residues: CASSLGGRELSNQPQHF. The CDR3 DNA reads TGTGCCAGCAGCTTGGGGGGTCGGGAATTGAGCAATCAGCCCCAGCATTTT.

The chain joins TRBV27 to TRBJ1-3, with 7 positions matching TRBD1. There are 16 residues in the CDR3. CDR1 is MNHEY and CDR2 is SMNVEV in the germline V gene (reference sequence). The J segment lost 3 bases and the V segment lost 5 bases, leaving 10 bases of the junction unmatched. For the CDR3, the DNA is TGTGCCAGCAGTGGGTTAGACAGGGCTTATGGAAACACCATATATTTT. Translation gives CASSGLDRAYGNTIYF.

V usage is TRBV19 and J usage is TRBJ2-3, with a weak D call TRBD2 (6 bases). CDR1 LNHDA and CDR2 SQIVND come from the germline V gene (reference sequence). V shed 3 bases and J shed 0 bases, with 7 bases lying between them. This CDR3 has 14 amino acids. The CDR3 nucleotides read TGTGCCAGTAGTATGGGGACTAGCACAGATACGCAGTATTTT. It translates to CASSMGTSTDTQYF. Full variable domain (outside the CDR3, taken from reference TRBV19 and TRBJ2-3): DGGITQSPKYLFRKEGQNVTLSCEQNLNHDAMYWYRQDPGQGLRLIYYSQIVNDFQKGDIAEGYSVSREKKESFPLTVTSAQKNPTAFYLCASSMGTSTDTQYFGPGTRLTVL.

CDR3 sequence: CASSTGLAGGRGTQYF. In DNA, the CDR3 is TGTGCCAGCAGCACGGGACTAGCGGGGGGGAGAGGTACGCAGTATTTT. The rearrangement links TRBV5-4 to TRBJ2-3, with TRBD2 identical over 16 bases. CDR1 SGHNT and CDR2 YYREEE come from the germline V gene (reference sequence). CDR3 size: 16 residues. V gave up 4 bases and J gave up 8 bases; unmatched junction bases: 7.

In this sample, this clone turned up a few times. CDR3 in amino acids: CASSPATGIRVNTQYF. The CDR3 DNA is TGTGCCAGCAGCCCCGCGACAGGGATTAGGGTAAATACGCAGTATTTT. This chain uses TRBV2 with TRBJ2-3; 7 bases are a match to TRBD1. Germline loops: CDR1 SNHLY, CDR2 FYNNEI. The CDR3 covers 16 residues. V lost 6 bases and J lost 7; bases outside the gene matches: 16.

The V call is TRBV9, the J call TRBJ2-3; 9 positions agree with TRBD2. After removal of 0 bases from V and 0 bases from J, the junction contained 8 bases not matched to a gene. CDR1 and CDR2 (germline): SGDLS, YYNGEE. The CDR3 covers 18 residues. CDR3 DNA: TGTGCCAGCAGCGTAGGATTTAATGCGGGGGGGAGCACAGATACGCAGTATTTT. Protein sequence: CASSVGFNAGGSTDTQYF. The variable domain in full, with the rest retrieved from reference TRBV9 and TRBJ2-3, is DSGVTQTPKHLITATGQRVTLRCSPRSGDLSVYWYQQSLDQGLQFLIQYYNGEERAKGNILERFSAQQFPDLHSELNLSSLELGDSALYFCASSVGFNAGGSTDTQYFGPGTRLTVL.

The chain recombines TRBV13 with TRBJ1-2; the match to TRBD1 covers 9 bases. The CDR3 is 11 residues long. With 8 bases clipped from V and 6 bases from J, the junction kept 1 base outside the gene matches. The germline V gene has CDR1 PRHDT and CDR2 FYEKMQ (reference sequence). For the CDR3, the DNA is TGTGCCAGCGGACAGGGGAATGGCTACACCTTC. Its translation is CASGQGNGYTF.

This chain uses TRBV10-3 with TRBJ1-5; 11 bases match TRBD1. Unmatched junction bases numbered 5, after V lost 6 bases and J lost 4 bases. The CDR3 covers 15 residues. The germline V gene has CDR1 ENHRY and CDR2 SYGVKD. The CDR3 DNA reads TGTGCCATCAGCGGAGGGACAGGGGGGAATCAGCCCCAGCATTTT. It yields the protein CAISGGTGGNQPQHF.

The chain employs TRBV2 and TRBJ2-1, with 8 bases lining up with TRBD1. With V trimmed by 5 bases and J by 0 bases, 6 bases remained unmatched. CDR1 SNHLY and CDR2 FYNNEI come from the germline V gene. The CDR3 sequence is 16 residues long. CDR3 loop: CASSTDRGNSYNEQFF. The CDR3 region has the DNA TGTGCCAGCAGTACCGACAGGGGCAACTCCTACAATGAGCAGTTCTTC.

The chain recombines TRBV18 with TRBJ2-2; 11 nucleotides agree with TRBD2. The germline gives CDR1 KGHSH, CDR2 LQKENI. V shed 3 bases, J shed 4 bases, and the junction held 7 bases outside the gene matches. The CDR3 has 17 amino acids. CDR3 bases: TGTGCCAGCTCACCGCGGGGGACTAGCGGAAGCACCGGGGAGCTGTTTTTT. It encodes CASSPRGTSGSTGELFF.

The gene calls are TRBV6-1 and TRBJ2-5; D possibly corresponds to TRBD2 (6 bases). Germline-derived CDR1 and CDR2 are MNHNS and SASEGT. The CDR3 extends over 13 amino acids. V was shortened by 11 bases and J by 4 bases, with 17 bases between the two germline ends. CDR3 sequence: CAGQGLRSETQYF. CDR3 coding DNA: TGTGCCGGTCAGGGACTTCGTTCAGAGACCCAGTACTTC.

This clone is a singleton in its sample. V and J are TRBV6-1 and TRBJ1-3; a weak D match, TRBD1 (5 bases). Between the trimmed V and J ends, which lost 2 bases and 4 bases, there was a span of 6 bases. The CDR3 totals 13 residues. Germline lookup yields CDR1 MNHNS and CDR2 SASEGT. Written as DNA, the CDR3 is TGTGCCAGCAGTGAACGACAGGGAAACACCATATATTTT. Translation gives CASSERQGNTIYF.

This chain's CDR3 is CASSMNGLGQGPGELFF. The CDR3 nucleotides read TGCGCCAGCAGCATGAACGGCCTAGGACAGGGTCCCGGGGAGCTGTTTTTT. The chain uses TRBV5-1 and TRBJ2-2, with 8 positions matching TRBD1. Germline V gives CDR1 SGHRS, CDR2 YFSETQ. CDR3 length equals 17 residues. J was trimmed by 6 bases and V by 4 bases; bases with no gene match: 14.

A few counts support this clone. The chain joins TRBV21-1 to TRBJ2-7; TRBD1, as called in the table, went unchecked against the DNA. TRBV21-1 has pseudogene status. The CDR3 is 13 amino acids. CDR3 in amino acids: CASTRGISYEQYF. The CDR3 DNA reads TGTGCCAGCACCAGGGGGATCTCCTACGAGCAGTACTTC.

This chain uses TRBV11-3 with TRBJ2-3; 10 bases are a match to TRBD2. Trimming at V came to 5 bases and at J to 5 bases, leaving 10 bases not matched to a gene. This CDR3 spans 16 amino acids. CDR1 and CDR2 (germline): SGHNT, YENEEA. CDR3 sequence reads: CASSKDPSGGEDTQYF. DNA of the CDR3: TGTGCCAGCAGCAAGGATCCTAGCGGGGGAGAAGATACGCAGTATTTT.

The rearrangement uses TRBV18 and TRBJ1-5; 9 nucleotides match TRBD1. The germline V gene encodes CDR1 KGHSH and CDR2 LQKENI. The CDR3 has 17 amino acids. V trimming: 3 bases; J trimming: 6 bases; junction bases outside the gene matches: 12. Here the CDR3 DNA reads TGTGCCAGCTCACCCGGGACAGGGTCAAGTGCGGGTCAGCCCCAGCATTTT. This gives the protein CASSPGTGSSAGQPQHF. The variable domain in full, with the rest retrieved from reference TRBV18 and TRBJ1-5, is NAGVMQNPRHLVRRRGQEARLRCSPMKGHSHVYWYRQLPEEGLKFMVYLQKENIIDESGMPKERFSAEFPKEGPSILRIQQVVRGDSAAYFCASSPGTGSSAGQPQHFGDGTRLSIL.

This clone was recorded a few times. The rearrangement uses TRBV7-2 and TRBJ1-4; possible D gene TRBD1, 6 bases. V dropped 5 bases and J dropped 11 bases, with 12 bases sitting between them. This CDR3 is built from 12 residues. Germline V CDR1 and CDR2: SGHTA, FQGNSA. CDR3 protein: CASSPEGVKLFF. The CDR3 DNA is TGTGCCAGCAGCCCCGAGGGGGTGAAACTGTTTTTT.

This chain uses TRBV7-6 with TRBJ2-5; 11 bases match TRBD2. The trim removed 5 bases at V and 2 bases at J, leaving 4 bases unmatched. CDR3 length: 15 amino acids. CDR1 is SGHVS, CDR2 FNYEAQ, per germline. Written as DNA, the CDR3 is TGTGCCAGCAGCACACTAGCGGGAGAGCAAGAGACCCAGTACTTC. Protein product: CASSTLAGEQETQYF.

The chain recombines TRBV5-4 with TRBJ2-7, with 7 bases lining up with TRBD1. The CDR3 runs 15 residues. The J segment lost 3 bases and the V segment lost 4 bases, leaving 10 bases of the junction unmatched. CDR1 and CDR2 from the germline V gene are SGHNT and YYREEE (reference sequence). CDR3 sequence: CASSPDRVAFYEQYF. For the CDR3, the DNA is TGTGCCAGCAGCCCCGACAGGGTTGCCTTCTACGAGCAGTACTTC.

A note on this clone: At the DNA level, this CDR3 is encoded by other sequences in the same sample as well. The chain links TRBV7-2 to TRBJ2-3; no firm D call. CDR1 is SGHTA and CDR2 is FQGNSA in the germline V gene. The CDR3 is 11 amino acids. Trimming left V 2 bases short and J 6 bases short, with 3 bases between. In DNA form, the CDR3 reads TGTGCCAGCAGCTTACGGGATACGCAGTATTTT. This sequence encodes CASSLRDTQYF.

The genes are TRBV6-6 and TRBJ2-1, with 9 bases identical to TRBD1. Germline-derived CDR1 and CDR2 are MNHNY and SVGAGI (reference sequence). CDR3 length: 15 residues. J lost 6 bases, V lost 0 bases, and 3 bases had no gene match. For the CDR3, the DNA is TGTGCCAGCAGTTACTCGGGACAGGGTTCCAATGAGCAGTTCTTC. It translates to CASSYSGQGSNEQFF.

This clone was recorded a few times. The V and J genes are TRBV28 and TRBJ2-1, with 7 bases that match TRBD1. Germline trimming cut 6 bases from V and 4 bases from J; bases unmatched to any gene: 6. The CDR3 contains 14 residues. Germline assignment: CDR1 MDHEN and CDR2 SYDVKM. The CDR3 protein is CASSLGTDYNEQFF. The CDR3 DNA reads TGTGCCAGCAGCCTCGGGACAGATTACAATGAGCAGTTCTTC.

This clone was observed a handful of times. The J gene is TRBJ2-1, the V gene TRBV9; D might be TRBD2 (7 bases). The CDR3 has 15 amino acids. Germline loops: CDR1 SGDLS, CDR2 YYNGEE. V lost 0 bases to trimming and J lost 10 bases, with 17 bases between them. The CDR3 bases are TGTGCCAGCAGCGTAGGGGGCGGGGGCTTGGGGGAGCAGTTCTTC. Its translation: CASSVGGGGLGEQFF.

The CDR3 protein is CASSTKPGLYNEQFF. The CDR3 DNA is TGTGCCAGTAGTACGAAGCCGGGTCTCTACAATGAGCAGTTCTTC. The chain recombines TRBV19 with TRBJ2-1; D unclear. The CDR3 is 15 residues long. V lost 4 bases to trimming and J lost 3 bases, with 13 bases between them. CDR1 and CDR2 from the germline V gene are LNHDA and SQIVND (reference sequence).

The chain uses TRBV19 and TRBJ1-5, with D perhaps TRBD1 (5 bases). The CDR3 sequence is 14 residues long. The germline V gene has CDR1 LNHDA and CDR2 SQIVND (reference sequence). The V and J ends lost 7 bases and 5 bases respectively, with 15 bases between them. The CDR3 region has the DNA TGTGCCAGTAATTCGAGGGACTACTATCAGCCCCAGCATTTT. Residues: CASNSRDYYQPQHF.

This clone has a handful of counts. The V and J genes are TRBV9 and TRBJ1-1, with unresolved D. Germline V gene lookup returns CDR1 SGDLS and CDR2 YYNGEE. V dropped 2 bases and J dropped 1 base, with 12 bases sitting between them. The CDR3 extends over 15 amino acids. CDR3 DNA sequence: TGTGCCAGCAGCGTTGGAGGGAATCGGAACACTGAAGCTTTCTTT. This sequence encodes CASSVGGNRNTEAFF.